This T cell receptor (beta chain) was obtained from a study of blood T cell repertoires in COVID-19. Study in general: Samples came from the United States, Italy and Spain, spanning acute and convalescent COVID-19.

The trim removed 4 bases at V and 7 bases at J, leaving 8 bases unmatched. The CDR3 runs 15 residues. CDR1 is LNHDA, CDR2 SQIVND, per germline (reference sequence). As handled by the study authors: Amplified reference gene primers provided the basis for estimating nucleated cell counts. Data came from immunoSEQ multiplex PCR; TCRdb stores just in-frame clones and leaves some out. For V, J and clone size, that table is used; D and trimming come from the DNA. The data show 400,000 to 450,000 clones, with roughly nine tenths seen just once and roughly 1.1% held by the top ten. Participants, roughly 18 to 90 years old, spanned more than 20 US areas. Two negative PCRs, clearance, or symptom resolution characterized the recovered Cohort 3 donors.

Sequenced material: PBMCs or T cells enriched from blood (not recorded which). The rearrangement joins TRBV19 to TRBJ2-1, with TRBD2 identical over 9 bases. This receptor was obtained from a man aged 25 to 45 who had recovered from COVID-19. As DNA, the CDR3 is TGTGCCAGTAGTACTTTAGCGGGAGTAGGAAATGAGCAGTTCTTC. Translated: CASSTLAGVGNEQFF.